The following is a T cell receptor (beta chain) sequence with its context. Its antigen target is currently unknown. Base-call qualities are not available, and no considerably larger clone is one nucleotide away. The data belong to a study of blood T cell repertoires in COVID-19 (dated by TCRdb to 2019 to 2021). About the investigation overall: Collaborator samples came from the United States, Italy and Spain and covered acute and convalescent phases of COVID-19. The sample metadata nearly always contained a de-identified subject ID, COVID-19 status, age in years and sex. Where HLA class I and class II types were available, the types were taken from metadata supplied by the sample provider, not from assay-based typing. The prospective study material was composed of cDNA or gDNA derived from T cells, B-cell-depleted T cells, or PBMCs. The repertoires were made available in a free public database intended to serve as a resource for research on the immune response to SARS-CoV-2. The dataset comprised deeply sampled blood TCRbeta repertoires from subjects exposed to, actively infected with, or recovered from COVID-19. The samples were drawn from two sources: the first 160 participants of the ongoing ImmuneRACE study, and 1,200 or so subjects contributed by 6 global collaborators. General findings and caveats noted by the study authors: The amount of clinical and demographic metadata varied by source and participant and was provided uncurated.

The CDR3 has 15 amino acids, counting the end cysteine and phenylalanine. The retained sequence is limited to the CDR3, 45 bases, with the frame set at the first base. Based on the germline V gene (reference sequence), the CDR1 and CDR2 sequences are LNHDA and SQIVND. V lost 4 bases and J lost 5 bases, and the count of bases not matched to a germline gene is 2. One collaborating source in Seattle enrolled patients while the patients were actively infected and followed the patients over time throughout the course of disease. Whole blood was collected in K2EDTA tubes by collaborating institutions according to the institutions' own protocols. For TCRbeta analysis, collaborators shipped samples in one of three forms: frozen whole blood, isolated PBMCs, or DNA extracted from either of those sample types. The immunoSEQ Assay, a bias-controlled multiplex PCR, was used to amplify TCRbeta CDR3 regions from genomic DNA. Per the authors' processing: Nucleated cell counts per sample were estimated from amplification of reference gene primers within the assay. To quantify the absolute abundance of each unique TCRbeta CDR3 rearrangement, sequence reads were collapsed and filtered. For each sample, productive Simpson clonality was calculated as the square root of Simpson's diversity index across productive rearrangements. As stored in TCRdb, this immuneACCESS dataset retains in-frame rearrangements with V and J assigned. A fraction of the clones does not appear; measured against another copy, unresolved V genes explain less than half of the discrepancy, and the remainder lacks a known reason. The D gene and trimming were derived from the DNA, and the V and J assignments and clone size from that table. In this sample the table shows roughly 340,000 clones, 87% of which occur a single time. The top ten clones comprise around 6% of the sample.

Input material: peripheral blood. The sequence is built from TRBV19 and TRBJ2-5, with 15 bases aligning to TRBD2. The receptor's source is a woman in her fifties or sixties with COVID-19, enrolled during active disease. The CDR3 region: CASSRTSGRVETQYF. The bases are TGTGCCAGTAGTAGGACTAGCGGGAGGGTGGAGACCCAGTACTTC. Supplemented by the reference TRBV19 and TRBJ2-5 proteins around the CDR3, the complete variable domain is DGGITQSPKYLFRKEGQNVTLSCEQNLNHDAMYWYRQDPGQGLRLIYYSQIVNDFQKGDIAEGYSVSREKKESFPLTVTSAQKNPTAFYLCASSRTSGRVETQYFGPGTRLLVL.